This is a list of T cell receptor beta chains from one sample in a study of cytotoxic CD8 clonotypes in ibrutinib-treated CLL. Clones were sequenced by immunoSEQ multiplex PCR, and TCRdb holds only the in-frame ones, with some missing. The sample contains tens of thousands of clones, approximately 90% of which appear only once. This sample comprised PBMCs, obtained after 12 months of ibrutinib treatment. All receptors come from a human donor with chronic lymphocytic leukemia. Both conserved end residues are part of each CDR3. The D gene is left open where the match is weak. Clone size is given for some rows only: seen once, a few or many times, or a class if the clone is expanded.

cdr3_aa,cdr3_nt,clone_size,d_call,j_call,v_call
CAISEDRLHEQYF,TGTGCCATCAGTGAGGACAGGCTCCACGAGCAGTACTTC,-,-,TRBJ2-7,TRBV10-3
CASSPSGASTDTQYF,TGTGCCAGCAGCCCAAGCGGGGCTAGCACAGATACGCAGTATTTT,once,TRBD2,TRBJ2-3,TRBV5-4
CASWRWGTLAGEGEQYF,TGTGCCAGCTGGAGATGGGGGACTCTAGCGGGAGAGGGCGAGCAGTACTTC,once,TRBD2,TRBJ2-7,TRBV2
CASSRGTSEDNEQFF,TGTGCCAGCAGCCGGGGGACTAGCGAGGACAATGAGCAGTTCTTC,-,TRBD2,TRBJ2-1,TRBV7-9
CASSLGRGSYEQYF,TGTGCCAGCAGTTTGGGCCGGGGGTCCTACGAGCAGTACTTC,medium-sized,-,TRBJ2-7,TRBV7-6
CASSFGGAINNEQFF,TGTGCCAGCAGCTTTGGGGGTGCCATCAACAATGAGCAGTTCTTC,-,-,TRBJ2-1,TRBV7-3
CASSFGRVTQPQHF,TGTGCCAGCAGTTTCGGCAGGGTTACTCAGCCCCAGCATTTT,-,-,TRBJ1-5,TRBV27
CASKPLDRENTEAFF,TGTGCCAGCAAACCATTGGACAGAGAGAACACTGAAGCTTTCTTT,-,-,TRBJ1-1,TRBV27
CASSLPGTANTEAFF,TGCGCCAGCAGCCTTCCCGGGACAGCGAACACTGAAGCTTTCTTT,-,TRBD1,TRBJ1-1,TRBV4-1
CASSYNPGLAGGGGFF,TGTGCCAGCAGTTATAATCCGGGACTAGCGGGAGGAGGCGGTTTCTTC,-,TRBD2,TRBJ2-1,TRBV6-6
CASSQKAGGSLTGELFF,TGCGCCAGCAGCCAGAAAGCGGGAGGTTCTTTAACCGGGGAGCTGTTTTTT,once,TRBD2,TRBJ2-2,TRBV4-3
CASSPGGTTARPQHF,TGTGCCAGCAGTCCCGGAGGGACGACCGCCCGGCCCCAGCATTTT,-,-,TRBJ1-5,TRBV28
CASSVGADTQYF,TGTGCCAGCAGCGTAGGAGCAGATACGCAGTATTTT,-,-,TRBJ2-3,TRBV9
CAWSEAGGPDTQYF,TGTGCTTGGAGTGAAGCGGGAGGGCCAGATACGCAGTATTTT,-,TRBD2,TRBJ2-3,TRBV30
CASSLGVAGGGTDTQYF,TGTGCCAGCAGCTTAGGTGTAGCGGGAGGTGGCACAGATACGCAGTATTTT,-,TRBD2,TRBJ2-3,TRBV7-2
CASSLSSGNNEQFF,TGTGCCAGCAGCTTGAGTAGCGGGAACAATGAGCAGTTCTTC,-,TRBD2,TRBJ2-1,TRBV5-4
CARRPGQGYGYTF,TGTGCCAGACGTCCGGGACAGGGGTATGGCTACACCTTC,-,TRBD1,TRBJ1-2,TRBV28
CSVAALAGYNEQFF,TGCAGCGTCGCAGCGTTAGCGGGATACAATGAGCAGTTCTTC,-,TRBD2,TRBJ2-1,TRBV29-1
CASSLIGQGNTGELFF,TGTGCCAGCAGCCTCATCGGACAGGGAAACACCGGGGAGCTGTTTTTT,-,TRBD1,TRBJ2-2,TRBV28
CASSAYEQYF,TGTGCCAGCAGTGCCTACGAGCAGTACTTC,few,-,TRBJ2-7,TRBV2